This T cell receptor (beta chain) derives from a study of T cells after yellow fever vaccination. Whole-study findings and limits: Post-booster repertoires contained most primary-vaccination clones again (about 95% CD4, about 88% CD8).

V was trimmed by 0 bases and J by 0 bases, leaving 11 bases between them. Germline V gives CDR1 DFQATT, CDR2 SNEGSKA (reference sequence). The CDR3 has 16 residues. 5'RACE template switching added a universal primer site and UMIs to TCR cDNA. TCRdb re-analysed the 5' RACE reads in MiXCR, keeping a single row per CDR3 protein. Of nearly 45,000 distinct CDR3 sequences in the sample, almost 7% were seen once. This clonotype was observed at least ten times. Sequenced material: CD8+ T cells not binding an NS4B(214-222) dextramer, sorted from PBMCs, taken 45 days after the yellow fever booster vaccination. The rearrangement joins TRBV20-1 to TRBJ2-2; either TRBD1 or TRBD2 may supply D (5 bases each). This TCR was sampled from a man aged 25 to 45 who received the YFV17D yellow fever vaccine. As DNA, the CDR3 is TGCAGTGCTAGAGATCGTGGGACGTCGAACACCGGGGAGCTGTTTTTT. Translation: CSARDRGTSNTGELFF.